The clone carrying this TCR beta chain occurred many times. Its specificity is unknown. The V and J ends lost 5 bases and 3 bases, in that order; junction bases with no gene match: 6. From germline, CDR1 is MNHNS and CDR2 SASEGT. The CDR3 spans 15 residues. TCR alpha and beta CDR3 regions were amplified from RNA using iRepertoire nested multiplex PCR. TCRdb reprocessed the multiplex PCR reads with MiXCR, giving one entry per CDR3 protein. The profile covers roughly 120,000 distinct CDR3 sequences, with roughly 24% appearing a single time and 15% taken by the ten largest. This entry is derived from a study of glioma-infiltrating T cells. Study results and limitations: Very few CDR3 sequences were shared between tissue and blood. Tissue-blood divergence was below expectation in non-neoplastic patients, above in gliomas.

The source is a human donor with low-grade glioma or glioblastoma, undergoing nonglioma brain surgery, or in good health (not recorded which). The source material was glioma tissue, nonneoplastic brain tissue, or PBMCs (not recorded which). The chain uses TRBV6-1 and TRBJ1-4; 7 nucleotides agree with TRBD1. CDR3 sequence (DNA): TGTGCCAGCAGTTTTCGACAGGGTGCTAATGAAAAACTGTTTTTT. It encodes CASSFRQGANEKLFF.